Listed here are 8 T cell receptor beta chains from one sample, sequenced in a study of monozygotic twins with inflammatory bowel disease. TCRdb reprocessed the 5' RACE reads and reports one entry per CDR3 protein, with no DNA. This repertoire includes over 90,000 distinct CDR3 sequences. Sequences were obtained from blood. The source is a human donor with ulcerative colitis or Crohn's disease, or a healthy co-twin of an affected twin (not recorded which).

V usage is TRBV4-2 and J usage is TRBJ2-5. CDR3 length: 13 residues. CDR1 and CDR2 from the germline V gene are LGHNA and YNFKEQ. CDR3 sequence: CASSQEVYETQYF.

This chain connects TRBV20-1 to TRBJ1-1; TCRdb lists TRBD1, though no DNA is available to test this call. Per germline, CDR1 DFQATT and CDR2 SNEGSKA (reference sequence). The CDR3 has 14 amino acids. The CDR3 is CSASMGGVGTEAFF.

This CDR3 reads CASSGLQGTIYEQYF. The V and J genes are TRBV28 and TRBJ2-7; checking the TCRdb D call of TRBD1 is not possible without DNA. This CDR3 is built from 15 residues. Germline lookup yields CDR1 MDHEN and CDR2 SYDVKM.

This sequence joins TRBV5-1 and TRBJ2-2; TCRdb outputs TRBD1, but without DNA this stays unchecked. The length of the CDR3 is 15 residues. Germline V gives CDR1 SGHRS, CDR2 YFSETQ. This chain's CDR3 is CASSFLAGDTGELFF.

This chain joins TRBV24-1 and TRBJ2-1; lacking DNA, the TRBD2 call made by TCRdb goes unchecked. The CDR3 contains 13 residues. Looked up from germline, CDR1 is KGHDR and CDR2 is SFDVKD. The chain's CDR3 is CATSDPRREEQFF.

V gene TRBV11-1 combines with J gene TRBJ2-7. The CDR3 totals 13 residues. Germline CDR1 reads SGHAT; CDR2 reads FQDESV (reference sequence). CDR3 amino acids: CASSLGNRREQYF.

V gene TRBV5-1 combines with J gene TRBJ2-7. The CDR3 spans 12 residues. The germline gives CDR1 SGHRS, CDR2 YFSETQ. The chain's CDR3 is CASRRFLYEQYF.

The chain combines TRBV14 with TRBJ2-1; TCRdb's D call, TRBD2, is unchecked because there is no DNA. Per germline, CDR1 SGHDN and CDR2 FVKESK. The CDR3 consists of 13 residues. CDR3 residues: CASSQAPVGLAVF.